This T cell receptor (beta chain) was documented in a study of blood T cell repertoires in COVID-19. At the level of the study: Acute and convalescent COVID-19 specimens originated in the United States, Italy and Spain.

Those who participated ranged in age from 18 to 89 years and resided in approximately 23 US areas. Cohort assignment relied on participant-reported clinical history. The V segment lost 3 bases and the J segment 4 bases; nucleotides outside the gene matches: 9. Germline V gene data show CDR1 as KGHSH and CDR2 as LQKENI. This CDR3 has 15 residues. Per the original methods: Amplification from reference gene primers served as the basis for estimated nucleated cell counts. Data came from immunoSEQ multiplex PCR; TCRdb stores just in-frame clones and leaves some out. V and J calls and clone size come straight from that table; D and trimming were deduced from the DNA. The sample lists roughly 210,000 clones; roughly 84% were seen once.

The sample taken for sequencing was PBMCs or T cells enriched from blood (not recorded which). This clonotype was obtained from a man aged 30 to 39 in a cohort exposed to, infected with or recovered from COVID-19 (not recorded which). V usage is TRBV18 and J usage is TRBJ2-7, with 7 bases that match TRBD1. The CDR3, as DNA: TGTGCCAGCTCACCCCTTTACAGGGGATCTTACGAGCAGTACTTC. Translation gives CASSPLYRGSYEQYF.